This T cell receptor beta chain was recorded in a study of identical twins. Study-wide points: Fewer insertions characterized abundant cord blood beta clonotypes, whereas memory repertoires showed none.

This CDR3 is 16 amino acids long. The germline V gene has CDR1 KGHDR and CDR2 SFDVKD. Trimming stripped 2 bases from V and 3 bases from J, with 13 bases between. TCRdb recomputed calls from the 5' RACE reads with MiXCR, one row per CDR3 protein. The sample contains about 920,000 distinct CDR3 sequences, around 12% of which appear only once. Note on this clonotype: Antigen: not known.

The sample also formed part of further work on yellow fever vaccine responses in identical twins.

The J gene is TRBJ1-5, the V gene TRBV24-1; no firm D call. The sequencing sample was made of PBMCs. This sequence originates from a woman in her late teens or twenties in good health. This CDR3 is CATSDSSTGFNQPQHF. The CDR3 region has the DNA TGTGCCACCAGTGATTCCTCTACCGGGTTCAATCAGCCCCAGCATTTT.